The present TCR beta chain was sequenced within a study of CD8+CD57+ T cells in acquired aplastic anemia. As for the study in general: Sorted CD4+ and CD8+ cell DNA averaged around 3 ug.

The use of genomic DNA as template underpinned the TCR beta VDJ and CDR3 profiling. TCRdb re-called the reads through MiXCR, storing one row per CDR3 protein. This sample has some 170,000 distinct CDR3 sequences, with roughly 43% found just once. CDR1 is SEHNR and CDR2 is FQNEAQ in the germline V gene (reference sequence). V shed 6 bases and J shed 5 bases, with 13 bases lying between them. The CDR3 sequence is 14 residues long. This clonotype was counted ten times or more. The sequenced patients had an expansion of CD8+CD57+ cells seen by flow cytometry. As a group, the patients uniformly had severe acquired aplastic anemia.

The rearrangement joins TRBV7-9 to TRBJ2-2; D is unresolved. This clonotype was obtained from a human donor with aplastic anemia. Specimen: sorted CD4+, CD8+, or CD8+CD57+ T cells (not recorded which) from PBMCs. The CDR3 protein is CASRTDTFTGELFF. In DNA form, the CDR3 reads TGTGCCAGCAGGACGGATACTTTTACCGGGGAGCTGTTTTTT.